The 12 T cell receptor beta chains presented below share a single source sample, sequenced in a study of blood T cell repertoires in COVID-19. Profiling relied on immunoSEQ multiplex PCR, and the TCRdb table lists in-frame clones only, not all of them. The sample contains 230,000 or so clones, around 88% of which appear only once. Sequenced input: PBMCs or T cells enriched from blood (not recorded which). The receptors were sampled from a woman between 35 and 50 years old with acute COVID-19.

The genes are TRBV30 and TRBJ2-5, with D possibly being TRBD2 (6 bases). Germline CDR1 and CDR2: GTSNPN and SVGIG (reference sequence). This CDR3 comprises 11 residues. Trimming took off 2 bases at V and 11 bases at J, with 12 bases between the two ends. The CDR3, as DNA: TGTGCCTGGAGTACGGGACTGCTGCAGTACTTC. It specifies CAWSTGLLQYF. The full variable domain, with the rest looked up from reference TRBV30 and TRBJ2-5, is SQTIHQWPATLVQPVGSPLSLECTVEGTSNPNLYWYRQAAGRGLQLLFYSVGIGQISSEVPQNLSASRPQDRQFILSSKKLLLSDSGFYLCAWSTGLLQYFGPGTRLLVL.

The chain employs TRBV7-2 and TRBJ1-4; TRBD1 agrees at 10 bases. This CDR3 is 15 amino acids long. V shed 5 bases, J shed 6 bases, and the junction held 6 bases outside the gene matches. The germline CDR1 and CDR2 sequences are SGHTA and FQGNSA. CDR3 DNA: TGTGCCAGCAGCCCTACCGGGACAGGGGATGAAAAACTGTTTTTT. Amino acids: CASSPTGTGDEKLFF.

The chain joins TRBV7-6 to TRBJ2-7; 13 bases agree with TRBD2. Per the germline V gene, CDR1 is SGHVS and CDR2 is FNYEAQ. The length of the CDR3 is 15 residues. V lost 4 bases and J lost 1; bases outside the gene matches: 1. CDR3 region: CASSSGLAGSYEQYF. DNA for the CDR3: TGTGCCAGCAGCTCGGGACTAGCGGGGTCCTACGAGCAGTACTTC.

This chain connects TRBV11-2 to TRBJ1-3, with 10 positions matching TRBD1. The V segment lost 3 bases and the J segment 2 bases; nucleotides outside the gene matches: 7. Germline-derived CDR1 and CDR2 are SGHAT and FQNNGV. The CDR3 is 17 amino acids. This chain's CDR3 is CASSFRQGALPGNTIYF. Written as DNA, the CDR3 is TGTGCCAGCAGCTTCAGACAGGGGGCGCTTCCTGGAAACACCATATATTTT. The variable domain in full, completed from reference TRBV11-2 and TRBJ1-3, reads EAGVAQSPRYKIIEKRQSVAFWCNPISGHATLYWYQQILGQGPKLLIQFQNNGVVDDSQLPKDRFSAERLKGVDSTLKIQPAKLEDSAVYLCASSFRQGALPGNTIYFGEGSWLTVV.

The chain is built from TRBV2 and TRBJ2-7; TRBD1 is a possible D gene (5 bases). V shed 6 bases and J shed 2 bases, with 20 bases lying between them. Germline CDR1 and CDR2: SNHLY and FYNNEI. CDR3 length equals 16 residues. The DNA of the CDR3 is TGTGCCAGCAGGCCCGGACAAGGATATAGAGCCTACGAGCAGTACTTC. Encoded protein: CASRPGQGYRAYEQYF.

CDR3 loop: CASSRLAGGSDTQYF. Written as DNA, the CDR3 is TGCGCCAGCAGCCGACTAGCGGGAGGGTCAGATACGCAGTATTTT. The J gene is TRBJ2-3, the V gene TRBV5-1; 14 bases agree with TRBD2. The CDR3 consists of 15 residues. Germline values: CDR1 SGHRS, CDR2 YFSETQ. After removal of 4 bases from V and 4 bases from J, the junction contained 2 bases not matched to a gene. Filled out from reference TRBV5-1 and TRBJ2-3, the complete variable domain reads KAGVTQTPRYLIKTRGQQVTLSCSPISGHRSVSWYQQTPGQGLQFLFEYFSETQRNKGNFPGRFSGRQFSNSRSEMNVSTLELGDSALYLCASSRLAGGSDTQYFGPGTRLTVL.

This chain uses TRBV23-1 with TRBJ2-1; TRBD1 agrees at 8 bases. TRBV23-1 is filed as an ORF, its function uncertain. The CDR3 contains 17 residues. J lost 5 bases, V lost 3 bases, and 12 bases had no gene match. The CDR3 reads CASSHPLDRGRNNEQFF. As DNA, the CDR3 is TGCGCCAGCAGTCACCCTCTAGACAGGGGTCGAAACAATGAGCAGTTCTTC.

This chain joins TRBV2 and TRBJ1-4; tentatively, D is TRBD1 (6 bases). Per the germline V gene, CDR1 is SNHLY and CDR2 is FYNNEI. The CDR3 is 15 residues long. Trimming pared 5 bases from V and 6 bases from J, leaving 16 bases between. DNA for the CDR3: TGTGCCAGCAGTTCATCAGGGGCTGGGGATGAAAAACTGTTTTTT. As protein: CASSSSGAGDEKLFF.

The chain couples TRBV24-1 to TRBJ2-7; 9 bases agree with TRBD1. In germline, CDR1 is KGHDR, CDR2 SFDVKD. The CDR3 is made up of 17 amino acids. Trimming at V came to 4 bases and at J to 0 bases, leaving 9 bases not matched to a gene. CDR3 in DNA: TGTGCCACCAGTGACCCGCGGGACAGGGAGCCCTCCTACGAGCAGTACGTC. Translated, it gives CATSDPRDREPSYEQYV.

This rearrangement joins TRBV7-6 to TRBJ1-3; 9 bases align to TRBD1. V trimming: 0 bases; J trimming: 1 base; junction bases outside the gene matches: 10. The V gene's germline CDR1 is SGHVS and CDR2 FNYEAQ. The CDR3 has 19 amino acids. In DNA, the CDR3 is TGTGCCAGCAGCTTAGCGGGGACAGGGCGTCCAGCGTCTGGAAACACCATATATTTT. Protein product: CASSLAGTGRPASGNTIYF.

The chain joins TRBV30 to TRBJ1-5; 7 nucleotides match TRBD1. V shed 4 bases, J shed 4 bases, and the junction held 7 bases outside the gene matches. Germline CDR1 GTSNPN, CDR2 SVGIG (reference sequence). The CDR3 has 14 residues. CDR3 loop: CAWTEDRVNQPQHF. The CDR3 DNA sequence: TGTGCCTGGACCGAAGACAGGGTGAATCAGCCCCAGCATTTT.

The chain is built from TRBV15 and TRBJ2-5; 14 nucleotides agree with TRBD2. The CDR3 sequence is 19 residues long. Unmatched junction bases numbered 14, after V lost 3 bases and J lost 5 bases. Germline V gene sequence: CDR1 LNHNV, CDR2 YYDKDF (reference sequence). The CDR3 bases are TGTGCCACCAGCAGGACAATTGGGACTAGCGGGGGAGTACGTGAGACCCAGTACTTC. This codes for CATSRTIGTSGGVRETQYF.